One and the same sample provided the 18 T cell receptor beta chains below, sequenced in a study of OX40 agonist ivuxolimab in advanced cancers. The table came from immunoSEQ multiplex PCR; TCRdb's copy has only in-frame clones and leaves some out. The table lists approximately 82,000 clones, over 80% of them singletons. The input for sequencing was CD4+ or CD8+ T cells sorted from blood, taken in a trial of the OX40 agonist ivuxolimab. These TCRs come from an adult with an advanced solid tumor such as melanoma, head and neck, liver or kidney cancer.

The V and J genes are TRBV6-6 and TRBJ1-1; 7 bases are shared with TRBD1. CDR1 MNHNY and CDR2 SVGAGI come from the germline V gene (reference sequence). The CDR3 has 15 amino acids. V lost 4 bases, J lost 1 base, and 6 bases stayed unmatched. CDR3: CASSSGGTGNTEAFF. CDR3 sequence (DNA): TGTGCCAGCAGTTCAGGGGGAACAGGGAACACTGAAGCTTTCTTT.

V usage is TRBV27 and J usage is TRBJ2-1; either TRBD1 or TRBD2 may fit D (5 bases each). V shed 5 bases and J shed 9 bases, with 17 bases lying between them. The CDR3 has 14 amino acids. Looked up from germline, CDR1 is MNHEY and CDR2 is SMNVEV (reference sequence). CDR3 nucleotide sequence: TGTGCCAGCAGTCTACTCAGGGAACGGGGTGAGCAGTTCTTC. This encodes CASSLLRERGEQFF.

The rearrangement joins TRBV9 to TRBJ2-3, with a weak D call TRBD2 (6 bases). The CDR3 has 13 residues. Trimming pared 0 bases from V and 7 bases from J, leaving 9 bases between. Germline CDR1 SGDLS, CDR2 YYNGEE. The CDR3 region has the DNA TGTGCCAGCAGCGTAGTCGGGGGAAATACGCAGTATTTT. Translating it yields CASSVVGGNTQYF.

The chain combines TRBV4-3 with TRBJ1-5; 10 bases match TRBD1. Unmatched junction bases numbered 4, after V lost 4 bases and J lost 4 bases. The CDR3 loop spans 15 amino acids. Germline CDR1 LGHNA, CDR2 YSLEER. CDR3 residues: CASSRSGQGNQPQHF. As DNA, the CDR3 is TGCGCCAGCAGCCGATCGGGACAGGGGAATCAGCCCCAGCATTTT.

The chain employs TRBV18 and TRBJ1-3, with D perhaps matching TRBD1 (5 bases). CDR3 length equals 16 residues. V gave up 3 bases and J gave up 0 bases, with 12 bases separating them. Per the germline V gene, CDR1 is KGHSH and CDR2 is LQKENI. The DNA for the CDR3 is TGTGCCAGCTCACCCCTGGACACTGGCTCTGGAAACACCATATATTTT. This codes for CASSPLDTGSGNTIYF.

This clone has only one observation. V and J are TRBV2 and TRBJ1-5; TRBD1 matches 8 bases. Germline CDR1 SNHLY, CDR2 FYNNEI. Trimming removed 6 bases from V and 2 bases from J; junction bases left unmatched: 6. The CDR3 has 15 residues. This CDR3 is CASSVAGQGNQPQHF. CDR3 DNA sequence: TGTGCCAGCAGCGTAGCGGGACAGGGCAATCAGCCCCAGCATTTT.

The CDR3 region is CASSLSSTGGRETQYF. CDR3 nucleotide sequence: TGTGCCAGCAGCCTATCTTCGACAGGGGGTAGAGAGACCCAGTACTTC. V is TRBV9 and J is TRBJ2-5, with 9 nucleotides matching TRBD1. The CDR3 extends over 16 amino acids. The trim removed 4 bases at V and 4 bases at J, leaving 11 bases unmatched. Germline loops: CDR1 SGDLS, CDR2 YYNGEE.

The rearrangement joins TRBV11-1 to TRBJ1-3; D remains ambiguous. Trimming stripped 4 bases from V and 0 bases from J, with 7 bases between. This CDR3 contains 14 residues. Germline loops: CDR1 SGHAT, CDR2 FQDESV (reference sequence). The CDR3 is CASSWWDSGNTIYF. In DNA, the CDR3 is TGTGCCAGCAGCTGGTGGGACTCTGGAAACACCATATATTTT.

The chain joins TRBV6-5 to TRBJ1-6; the D gene is possibly TRBD1 (6 bases). The CDR3 covers 13 residues. Germline lookup yields CDR1 MNHEY and CDR2 SVGAGI. Deletions cut 5 bases from V and 9 bases from J, with 11 bases between. DNA of the CDR3: TGTGCCAGCAGTCCTGGGGGGGCTTCACCCCTCCACTTT. Translation: CASSPGGASPLHF.

The chain couples TRBV5-1 to TRBJ2-2; D might be TRBD1 or TRBD2, each matching 6 bases. The CDR3 has 13 residues. CDR1 and CDR2 from the germline V gene are SGHRS and YFSETQ. V dropped 2 bases and J dropped 5 bases, with 7 bases sitting between them. In DNA, the CDR3 is TGCGCCAGCAGCTTAGGGGGGACCGGGGAGCTGTTTTTT. Translated, it gives CASSLGGTGELFF. Using reference TRBV5-1 and TRBJ2-2 for the parts outside the CDR3, the full variable domain is KAGVTQTPRYLIKTRGQQVTLSCSPISGHRSVSWYQQTPGQGLQFLFEYFSETQRNKGNFPGRFSGRQFSNSRSEMNVSTLELGDSALYLCASSLGGTGELFFGEGSRLTVL.

The chain combines TRBV5-1 with TRBJ1-5, with D possibly being TRBD1 (6 bases). V lost 1 base, J lost 5 bases, and 13 bases lay in between. This CDR3 spans 15 amino acids. Per the germline V gene, CDR1 is SGHRS and CDR2 is YFSETQ. DNA of the CDR3: TGCGCCAGCAGCTTGTGGGGGGCTGAGGATCAGCCCCAGCATTTT. Protein: CASSLWGAEDQPQHF.

DNA for the CDR3: TGTGCCAGCAGTTCCCGACAGTCCTACGAGCAGTACTTC. This encodes CASSSRQSYEQYF. The genes are TRBV27 and TRBJ2-7; a weak D match, TRBD1 (5 bases). Germline V gene lookup returns CDR1 MNHEY and CDR2 SMNVEV (reference sequence). V was clipped by 4 bases and J by 1 base, with 8 bases between them. CDR3 size: 13 residues.

This clone was detected a few times. This rearrangement joins TRBV11-2 to TRBJ2-5; 7 nucleotides match TRBD1. This CDR3 is built from 15 residues. V gave up 5 bases and J gave up 1 base; unmatched junction bases: 7. Per germline, CDR1 SGHAT and CDR2 FQNNGV. Here the CDR3 DNA reads TGTGCCAGCAGCGCGCTGACAGGGTTCCAAGAGACCCAGTACTTC. Translated, it gives CASSALTGFQETQYF.

CDR3 DNA sequence: TGTGCCAGCAGCCAGGACGGCGGTCAGCCCCAGCATTTT. The encoded protein is CASSQDGGQPQHF. The chain couples TRBV7-6 to TRBJ1-5; D remains unclear. Trimming removed 5 bases from V and 6 bases from J, with 11 bases in between. The CDR3 totals 13 residues. Looked up from germline, CDR1 is SGHVS and CDR2 is FNYEAQ.

This clone has just one count. This chain uses TRBV27 with TRBJ1-1; the D gene is possibly TRBD1 (5 bases). The germline V and J ends were trimmed by 10 bases and 4 bases, with 22 bases remaining between them. Germline loops: CDR1 MNHEY, CDR2 SMNVEV (reference sequence). There are 15 residues in the CDR3. For the CDR3, the DNA is TGTGCCACCTCCCCGGACGCCCACGGGGGCACTGAAGCTTTCTTT. Its translation is CATSPDAHGGTEAFF.

The rearrangement joins TRBV27 to TRBJ2-2; the match to TRBD2 covers 15 bases. The CDR3 is made up of 18 amino acids. Per the germline V gene, CDR1 is MNHEY and CDR2 is SMNVEV (reference sequence). J gave up 6 bases and V 2 bases, and 7 bases lay outside the gene matches. In nucleotides, the CDR3 is TGTGCCAGCAGTTTACGGACTAGCGGGGGGGCGGTCGCCGGGGAGCTGTTTTTT. Translated: CASSLRTSGGAVAGELFF.

This clone was counted between two and nine times. The V call is TRBV5-3, the J call TRBJ1-5, with D tentatively TRBD1 (6 bases). TRBV5-3 is an ORF for which the function is uncertain. Trimming took off 3 bases at V and 4 bases at J, with 8 bases between the two ends. The CDR3 spans 13 residues. CDR3 coding DNA: TGTGCCAGAAGCTGTAGGGGGAATCAGCCCCAGCATTTT. This encodes CARSCRGNQPQHF.

The chain combines TRBV30 with TRBJ1-3; 9 bases fit TRBD1. J lost 0 bases, V lost 0 bases, and 0 bases had no gene match. Germline assignment: CDR1 GTSNPN and CDR2 SVGIG (reference sequence). The CDR3 spans 15 residues. Here the CDR3 reads CAWSVQGASGNTIYF. CDR3 DNA sequence: TGTGCCTGGAGTGTACAGGGGGCCTCTGGAAACACCATATATTTT.